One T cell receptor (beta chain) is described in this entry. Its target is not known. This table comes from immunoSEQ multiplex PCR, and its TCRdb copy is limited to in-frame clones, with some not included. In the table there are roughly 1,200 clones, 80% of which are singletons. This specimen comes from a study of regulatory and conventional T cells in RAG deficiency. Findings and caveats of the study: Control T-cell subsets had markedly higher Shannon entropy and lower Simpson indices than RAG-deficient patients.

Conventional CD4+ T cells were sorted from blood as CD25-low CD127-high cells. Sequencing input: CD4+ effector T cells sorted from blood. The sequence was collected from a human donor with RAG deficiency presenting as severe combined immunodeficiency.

This CDR3 reads CASSYPINSPLHF. The CDR3 region has the DNA TGTGCCAGCAGTTACCCCATTAATTCACCCCTCCACTTT. This chain connects TRBV28 to TRBJ1-6; D is ambiguous. Germline V gene lookup returns CDR1 MDHEN and CDR2 SYDVKM. The CDR3 totals 13 residues. The germline V and J ends were trimmed by 4 bases and 6 bases, with 7 bases remaining between them.